This T cell receptor beta chain was found in a study of T-cell reconstitution after alpha-beta-depleted transplantation in children. A few counts support this clonotype. The antigen remains unidentified. As it was prepared, the TCRbeta library received unique molecular identifiers. TCRdb reprocessed the PCR reads via MiXCR and lists one record per CDR3 protein. Here the sample spans 500,000 to 600,000 distinct CDR3 sequences, 25% to 30% being singletons. General observations from the study: For some patients, TCRbeta diversity was high at day 60 because of recipient T cells and thymic progenitors that survived. About two months after transplant, alpha-beta T cells reportedly came from several hundred expanded graft clones. Once a year had passed after transplant, T-cell counts and diversity came mostly from newly produced T cells.

There are 15 residues in the CDR3. The germline V and J ends were trimmed by 1 base and 1 base, with 11 bases remaining between them. CDR1 SGHRS and CDR2 YFSETQ come from the germline V gene. V is TRBV5-1 and J is TRBJ1-1, with D tentatively TRBD1 (6 bases). The source is a boy younger than two with Wiskott-Aldrich syndrome, due to receive a stem cell transplant. Specimen: PBMCs, collected before TCRalphabeta/CD19-depleted stem cell transplant. CDR3 nucleotides: TGCGCCAGCAGCTTGATGGGGGCCCGGAACACTGAAGCTTTCTTT. Amino acid sequence: CASSLMGARNTEAFF.